This T cell receptor beta chain was retrieved from a study of immune evolution from preneoplasia to lung adenocarcinoma (dated by TCRdb to about 2021). Context from the whole study: HLA loss of heterozygosity was seen in about 7%, 15% and 30% of AIS, MIA and ADC lesions, and in no AAH lesions. Resected precursor lesions (AAH, AIS, MIA) and invasive adenocarcinomas were compared against paired morphologically normal lung tissue. The immune data were combined with whole exome sequencing and methylation data from the same cohort of nodules. A total of some 53 patients contributed TCR sequencing data. The sample size depended on which specimens were available, not on a prior power calculation. The study reported that more than 85 samples were used for TCR sequencing. POLYSOLVER was used to infer Class I HLA alleles from exome data, while LOHHLA was used to detect allele-specific HLA loss. In total, the cohort included 53 patients with pulmonary nodules, all of whom underwent surgical resection. The study used immune gene expression, TCR sequencing and multiplex immunofluorescence to profile the immune contexture of lung adenocarcinoma precursors and invasive adenocarcinoma.

According to the germline V gene, CDR1 reads MDHEN and CDR2 reads SYDVKM. The CDR3 holds 13 amino acids from the cysteine to the phenylalanine. Kept here is only the CDR3 DNA, which spans 39 bases and is read in frame from base 1. Trimming costs V 5 bases and J 4 bases, and their ends lie 11 bases apart. This clone was found once. No antigen is known for it. Base-call qualities are not available, and no considerably larger clone is one nucleotide away. Study-level results and caveats: Normal lung had the highest top T cell clone frequencies, which appeared to decline progressively from AAH through AIS, MIA and invasive adenocarcinoma. All patients were from Japan and China, so applicability to Western populations was uncertain. Normal lung showed the highest clonality, whereas later-stage lesions appeared to have higher T cell density and diversity but lower clonality. The findings were based on association rather than direct causation, and larger cohorts with long-term follow-up and longitudinal biopsies were deemed needed. The highest T cell clonality was observed in KRAS-mutant nodules compared with EGFR-mutant or double wild-type lesions.

Patients underwent resection in Japan or China between about 2013 and 2017. Two lung cancer pathologists independently reviewed H&E slides to confirm the histologic diagnosis of every case. Premalignant or tumor cells were enriched for nucleic acid extraction by macro-dissection performed after pathologic assessment. FFPE tissue was used for DNA isolation with the AllPrep DNA/RNA FFPE Kit. The immunoSEQ hsTCRbeta Kit was used to sequence TCR beta CDR3 regions from DNA. The study's own analysis went as follows. The ImmunoSEQ Analyzer was used to analyse the TCR sequencing data. T cell clonality was defined as 1 minus Pielou's evenness, as computed on productive rearrangements. To measure T cell diversity, the inverse Simpson index was applied to productive templates. T cell density was defined as TCR beta template counts normalized to usable DNA, with usable DNA estimated by amplifying and sequencing housekeeping genes. Two-sided Kruskal-Wallis tests were used to compare TCR metrics across histologic stages. The immuneACCESS repertoire file appears here via TCRdb, limited to in-frame rearrangements. These files lack a portion of the clones; in checked studies, under half of the deficit traces to unresolved V genes, and the cause of the others is not known. V and J calls and clone size follow that table, whereas D and trimming were derived from the DNA. The sample has tens of thousands of clones on record, 65% to 80% of them singletons. The ten largest account for less than 6% of the sample.

The source of this sequence is a person between 60 and 70 years old with lung adenocarcinoma. The material sequenced was FFPE invasive lung adenocarcinoma tissue. Per the publication, the cell subset or site label means: frankly invasive lung adenocarcinoma (ADC). This chain joins TRBV28 to TRBJ1-2; no D gene can be assigned with confidence. The CDR3 sequence is CASSPASGYGYTF. The DNA sequence reads TGTGCCAGCAGTCCAGCTAGCGGCTATGGCTACACCTTC.